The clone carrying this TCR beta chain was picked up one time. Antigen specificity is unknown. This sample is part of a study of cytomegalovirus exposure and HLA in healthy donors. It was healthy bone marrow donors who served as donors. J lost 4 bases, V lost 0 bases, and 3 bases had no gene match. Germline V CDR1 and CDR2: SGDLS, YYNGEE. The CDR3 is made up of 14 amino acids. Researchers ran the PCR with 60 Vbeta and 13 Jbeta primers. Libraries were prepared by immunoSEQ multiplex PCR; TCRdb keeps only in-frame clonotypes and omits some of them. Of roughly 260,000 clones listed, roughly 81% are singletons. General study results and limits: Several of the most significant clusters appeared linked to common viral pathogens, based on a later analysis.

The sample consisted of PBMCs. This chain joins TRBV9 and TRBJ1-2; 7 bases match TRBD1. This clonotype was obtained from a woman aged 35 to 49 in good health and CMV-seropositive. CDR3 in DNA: TGTGCCAGCAGCGTAGAATCAGGGGGCTATGGCTACACCTTC. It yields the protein CASSVESGGYGYTF. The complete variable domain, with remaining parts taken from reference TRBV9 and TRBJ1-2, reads DSGVTQTPKHLITATGQRVTLRCSPRSGDLSVYWYQQSLDQGLQFLIQYYNGEERAKGNILERFSAQQFPDLHSELNLSSLELGDSALYFCASSVESGGYGYTFGSGTRLTVV.